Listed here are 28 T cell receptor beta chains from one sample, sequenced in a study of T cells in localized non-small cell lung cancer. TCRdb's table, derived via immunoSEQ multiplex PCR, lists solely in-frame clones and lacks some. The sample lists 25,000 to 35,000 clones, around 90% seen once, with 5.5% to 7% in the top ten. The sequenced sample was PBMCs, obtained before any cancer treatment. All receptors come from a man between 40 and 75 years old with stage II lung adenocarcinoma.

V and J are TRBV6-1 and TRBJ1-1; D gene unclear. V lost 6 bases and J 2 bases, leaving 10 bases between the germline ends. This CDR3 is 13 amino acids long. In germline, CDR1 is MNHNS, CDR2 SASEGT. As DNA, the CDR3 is TGTGCCAGCAGCTCCCGGGGTAACACTGAAGCTTTCTTT. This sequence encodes CASSSRGNTEAFF.

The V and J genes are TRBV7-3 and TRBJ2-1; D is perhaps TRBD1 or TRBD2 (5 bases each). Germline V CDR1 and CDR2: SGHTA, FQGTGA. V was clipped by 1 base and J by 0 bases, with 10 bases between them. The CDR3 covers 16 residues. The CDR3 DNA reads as TGTGCCAGCAGCTTAAGGGGGTCTAGCTCCTACAATGAGCAGTTCTTC. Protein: CASSLRGSSSYNEQFF.

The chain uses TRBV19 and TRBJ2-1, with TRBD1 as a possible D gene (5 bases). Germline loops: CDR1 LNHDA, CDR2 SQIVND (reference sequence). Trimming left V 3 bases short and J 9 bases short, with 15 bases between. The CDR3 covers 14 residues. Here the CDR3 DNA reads TGTGCCAGTAGTATCGAGGTGACCCAGGGTGAGCAGTTCTTC. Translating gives CASSIEVTQGEQFF.

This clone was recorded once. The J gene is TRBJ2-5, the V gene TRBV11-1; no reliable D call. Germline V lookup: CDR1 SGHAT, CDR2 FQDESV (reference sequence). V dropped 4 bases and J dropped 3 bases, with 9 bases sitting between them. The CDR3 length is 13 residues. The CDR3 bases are TGTGCCAGCAGCTCGTGGACCGAAGAGACCCAGTACTTC. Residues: CASSSWTEETQYF.

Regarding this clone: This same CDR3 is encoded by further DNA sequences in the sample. CDR3 protein: CASSSPSAQGAGGYTF. The DNA for the CDR3 is TGTGCCAGCAGCTCTCCTTCGGCGCAGGGAGCAGGTGGCTACACCTTC. The chain joins TRBV7-3 to TRBJ1-2; a possible D gene is TRBD1 (5 bases). V lost 4 bases to trimming and J lost 7 bases, with 22 bases between them. This CDR3 is built from 16 residues. CDR1 SGHTA and CDR2 FQGTGA come from the germline V gene.

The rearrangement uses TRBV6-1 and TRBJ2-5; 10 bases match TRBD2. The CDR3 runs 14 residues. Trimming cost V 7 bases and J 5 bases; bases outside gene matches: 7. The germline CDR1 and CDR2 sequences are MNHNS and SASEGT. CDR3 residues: CASNVAGGYETQYF. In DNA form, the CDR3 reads TGTGCCAGCAACGTAGCGGGAGGTTACGAGACCCAGTACTTC.

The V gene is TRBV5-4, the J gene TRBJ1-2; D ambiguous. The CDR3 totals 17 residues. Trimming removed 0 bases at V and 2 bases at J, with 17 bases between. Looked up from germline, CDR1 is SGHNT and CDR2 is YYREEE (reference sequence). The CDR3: CASSLGTTPLENYGYTF. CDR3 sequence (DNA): TGTGCCAGCAGCTTGGGCACAACGCCCCTTGAAAACTATGGCTACACCTTC.

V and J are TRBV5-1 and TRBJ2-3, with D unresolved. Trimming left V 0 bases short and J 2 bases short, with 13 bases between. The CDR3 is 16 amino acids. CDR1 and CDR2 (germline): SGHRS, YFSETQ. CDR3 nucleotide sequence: TGCGCCAGCAGCTTGGATACAGAGCTGGCCACAGATACGCAGTATTTT. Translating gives CASSLDTELATDTQYF.

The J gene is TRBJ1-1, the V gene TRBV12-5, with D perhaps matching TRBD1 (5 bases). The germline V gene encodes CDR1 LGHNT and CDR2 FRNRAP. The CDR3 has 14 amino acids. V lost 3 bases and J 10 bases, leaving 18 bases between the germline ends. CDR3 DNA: TGTGCTAGTGGTTTTACGGCAGGCCAGGGCGTAGCTTTCTTT. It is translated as CASGFTAGQGVAFF.

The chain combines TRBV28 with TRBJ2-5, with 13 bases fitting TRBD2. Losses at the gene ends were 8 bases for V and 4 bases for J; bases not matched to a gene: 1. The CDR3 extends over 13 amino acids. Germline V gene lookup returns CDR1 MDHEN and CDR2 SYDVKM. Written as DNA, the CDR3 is TGTGCCAGCTGGACTAGCGGGAGAGAGACCCAGTACTTC. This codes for CASWTSGRETQYF.

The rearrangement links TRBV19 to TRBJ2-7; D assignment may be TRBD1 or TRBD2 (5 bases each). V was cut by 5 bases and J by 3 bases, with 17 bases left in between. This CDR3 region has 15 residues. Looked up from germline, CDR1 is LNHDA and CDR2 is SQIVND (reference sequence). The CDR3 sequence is CASSPGAYGLYEQYF. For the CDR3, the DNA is TGTGCCAGTAGTCCCGGGGCCTACGGGCTCTACGAGCAGTACTTC. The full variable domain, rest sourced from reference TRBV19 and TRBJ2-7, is DGGITQSPKYLFRKEGQNVTLSCEQNLNHDAMYWYRQDPGQGLRLIYYSQIVNDFQKGDIAEGYSVSREKKESFPLTVTSAQKNPTAFYLCASSPGAYGLYEQYFGPGTRLTVT.

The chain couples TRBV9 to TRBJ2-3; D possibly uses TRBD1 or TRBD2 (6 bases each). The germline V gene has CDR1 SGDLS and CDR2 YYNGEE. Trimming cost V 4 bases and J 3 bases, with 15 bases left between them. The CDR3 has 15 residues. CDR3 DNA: TGTGCCAGCAGCATTCAGGGGCGGGGAACAGATACGCAGTATTTT. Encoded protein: CASSIQGRGTDTQYF. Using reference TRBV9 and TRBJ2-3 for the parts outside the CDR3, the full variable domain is DSGVTQTPKHLITATGQRVTLRCSPRSGDLSVYWYQQSLDQGLQFLIQYYNGEERAKGNILERFSAQQFPDLHSELNLSSLELGDSALYFCASSIQGRGTDTQYFGPGTRLTVL.

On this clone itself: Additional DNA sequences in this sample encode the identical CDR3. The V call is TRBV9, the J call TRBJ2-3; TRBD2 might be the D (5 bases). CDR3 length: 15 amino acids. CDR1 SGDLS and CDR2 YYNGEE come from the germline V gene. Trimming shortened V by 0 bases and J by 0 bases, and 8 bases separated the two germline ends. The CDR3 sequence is CASSVVASSTDTQYF. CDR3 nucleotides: TGTGCCAGCAGCGTAGTAGCGTCTAGCACAGATACGCAGTATTTT.

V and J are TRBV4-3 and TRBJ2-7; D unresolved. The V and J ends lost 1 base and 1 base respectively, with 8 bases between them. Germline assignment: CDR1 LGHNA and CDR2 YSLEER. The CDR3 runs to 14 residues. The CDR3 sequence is CASSQGGTSYEQYF. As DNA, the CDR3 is TGCGCCAGCAGCCAAGGCGGCACTTCCTACGAGCAGTACTTC.

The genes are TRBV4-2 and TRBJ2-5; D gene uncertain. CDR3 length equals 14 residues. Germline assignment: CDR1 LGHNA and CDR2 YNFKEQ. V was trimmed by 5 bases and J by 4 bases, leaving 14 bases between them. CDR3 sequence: CASSTPTLAETQYF. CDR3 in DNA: TGTGCCAGCAGCACTCCGACTCTGGCAGAGACCCAGTACTTC.

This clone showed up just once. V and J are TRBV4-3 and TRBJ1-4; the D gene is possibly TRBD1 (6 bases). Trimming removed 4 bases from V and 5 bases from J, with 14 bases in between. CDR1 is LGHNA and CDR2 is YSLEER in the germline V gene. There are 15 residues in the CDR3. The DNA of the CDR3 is TGCGCCAGCAGCCCTACCGGGGGGCCCAATGAAAAACTGTTTTTT. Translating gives CASSPTGGPNEKLFF.

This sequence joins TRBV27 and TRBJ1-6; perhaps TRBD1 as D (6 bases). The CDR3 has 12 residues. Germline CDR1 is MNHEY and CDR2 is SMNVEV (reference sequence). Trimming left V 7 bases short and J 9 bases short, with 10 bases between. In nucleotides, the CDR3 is TGTGCCAGCAACACAGGGAGTTCACCCCTCCACTTT. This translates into CASNTGSSPLHF.

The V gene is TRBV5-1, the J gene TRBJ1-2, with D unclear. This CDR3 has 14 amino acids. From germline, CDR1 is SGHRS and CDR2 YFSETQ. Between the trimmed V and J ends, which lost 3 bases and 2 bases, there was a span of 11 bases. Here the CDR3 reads CASSSTPRNYGYTF. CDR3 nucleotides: TGCGCCAGCAGCTCAACCCCCCGCAACTATGGCTACACCTTC.

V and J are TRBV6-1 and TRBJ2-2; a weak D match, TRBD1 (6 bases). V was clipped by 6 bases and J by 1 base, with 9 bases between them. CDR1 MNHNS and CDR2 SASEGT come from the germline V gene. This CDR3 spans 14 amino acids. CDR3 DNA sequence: TGTGCCAGCAGCGAACAGGGGAACACCGGGGAGCTGTTTTTT. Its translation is CASSEQGNTGELFF.

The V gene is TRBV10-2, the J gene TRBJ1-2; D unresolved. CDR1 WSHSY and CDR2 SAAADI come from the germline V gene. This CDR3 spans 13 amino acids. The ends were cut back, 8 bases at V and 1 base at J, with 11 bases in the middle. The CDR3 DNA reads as TGCGCCAGCTCAGGCGGCAGTAACTATGGCTACACCTTC. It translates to CASSGGSNYGYTF.

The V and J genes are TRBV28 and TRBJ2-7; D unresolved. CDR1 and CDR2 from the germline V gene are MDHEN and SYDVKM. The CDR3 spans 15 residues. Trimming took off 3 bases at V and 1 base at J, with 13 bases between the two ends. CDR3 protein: CASSLSGYGSYEQYF. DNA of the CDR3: TGTGCCAGCAGTTTGTCGGGCTATGGTTCCTACGAGCAGTACTTC.

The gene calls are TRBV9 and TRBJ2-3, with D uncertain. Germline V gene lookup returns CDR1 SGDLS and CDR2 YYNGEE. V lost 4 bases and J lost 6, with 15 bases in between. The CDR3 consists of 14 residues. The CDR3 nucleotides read TGTGCCAGCAGCCCGAGAAATGGAGAGGATACGCAGTATTTT. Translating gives CASSPRNGEDTQYF.

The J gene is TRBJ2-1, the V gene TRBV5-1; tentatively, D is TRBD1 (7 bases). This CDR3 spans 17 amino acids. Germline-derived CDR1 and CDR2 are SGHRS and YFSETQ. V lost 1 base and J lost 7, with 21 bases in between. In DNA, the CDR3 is TGCGCCAGCAGCTTGACGGGGGAGAGGGGGCTGTGGAATGAGCAGTTCTTC. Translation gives CASSLTGERGLWNEQFF.

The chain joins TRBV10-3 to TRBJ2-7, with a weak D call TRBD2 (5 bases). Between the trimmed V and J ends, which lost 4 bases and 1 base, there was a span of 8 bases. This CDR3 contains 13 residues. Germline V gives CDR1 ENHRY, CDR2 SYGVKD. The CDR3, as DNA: TGTGCCATCAGTGGAGACTATTCCTACGAGCAGTACTTC. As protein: CAISGDYSYEQYF.

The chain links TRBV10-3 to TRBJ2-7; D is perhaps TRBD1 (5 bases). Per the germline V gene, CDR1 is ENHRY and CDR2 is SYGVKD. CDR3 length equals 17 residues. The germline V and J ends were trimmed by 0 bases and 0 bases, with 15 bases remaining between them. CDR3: CAISESFGQGDSYEQYF. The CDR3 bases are TGTGCCATCAGTGAGTCGTTCGGGCAGGGCGACTCCTACGAGCAGTACTTC.

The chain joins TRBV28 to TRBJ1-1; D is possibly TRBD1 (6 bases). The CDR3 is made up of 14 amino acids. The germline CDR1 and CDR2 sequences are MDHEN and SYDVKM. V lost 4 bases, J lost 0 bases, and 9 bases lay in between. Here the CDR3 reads CASSSGQMNTEAFF. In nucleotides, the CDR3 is TGTGCCAGCAGTTCCGGACAGATGAACACTGAAGCTTTCTTT.

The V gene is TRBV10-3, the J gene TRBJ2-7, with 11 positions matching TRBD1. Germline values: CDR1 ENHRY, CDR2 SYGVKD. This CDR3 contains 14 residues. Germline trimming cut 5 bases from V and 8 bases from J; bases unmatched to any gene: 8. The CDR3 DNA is TGTGCCATCAGTCTTGAAGGACAGGGGGCGAAGCAGTACTTC. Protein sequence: CAISLEGQGAKQYF.

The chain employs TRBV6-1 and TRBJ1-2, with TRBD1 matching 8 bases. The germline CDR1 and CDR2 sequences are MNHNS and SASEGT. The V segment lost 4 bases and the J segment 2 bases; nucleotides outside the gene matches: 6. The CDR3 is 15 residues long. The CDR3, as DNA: TGTGCCAGCAGTGTACGACAGGGGATGAACTATGGCTACACCTTC. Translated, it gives CASSVRQGMNYGYTF.